This record covers a single T cell receptor (beta chain). What it recognizes is unknown. This entry is derived from a study of T-cell reconstitution after alpha-beta-depleted transplantation in children. The study's findings and limits: It was reported that alpha-beta T cells came from several hundred expanded graft clones (about two months after transplant).

The CDR3 extends over 13 amino acids. The germline V gene encodes CDR1 KGHSH and CDR2 LQKENI. J was trimmed by 8 bases and V by 9 bases; bases with no gene match: 4. For TCRbeta, the library was prepared with unique molecular identifiers. MiXCR, run by TCRdb on the PCR reads, gives a single entry per CDR3 protein. The profile shows about 240,000 distinct CDR3 sequences, more than 20% of them singletons. This TCR derives from a girl aged 2-9 years with Fanconi anemia, due to receive a stem cell transplant. The starting material was PBMCs, obtained before TCRalphabeta/CD19-depleted stem cell transplant. This chain uses TRBV18 with TRBJ2-1, with 13 bases matching TRBD2. CDR3 in DNA: TGTGCCAGTCAAGGGACTAGCGGGGATGAGCAGTTCTTC. Translation: CASQGTSGDEQFF.